The subject of this entry is one T cell receptor beta chain. Its antigen is unidentified. One end of the junction is discordant with germline, which a read error may explain. With 60 Vbeta and 13 Jbeta primers, the PCR was carried out. Profiled with immunoSEQ multiplex PCR; TCRdb holds only in-frame clones, not every one. The sample records around 100,000 clones, about 80% being singletons. This record comes from a study of cytomegalovirus exposure and HLA in healthy donors. Overall study: Some 200 million T cells yielded 117 million unique TCR beta sequences in earlier analysis. Study outcomes and limitations: Cytomegalovirus association was assigned to some 160 TCR beta chains. Researchers reported in a later analysis that a missense DCLRE1C variant was tied to TCR beta V- and J-gene trimming.

The CDR3 loop spans 17 amino acids. Germline CDR1 is MNHNS and CDR2 is SASEGT. The sequence was obtained from a female donor in good health and CMV-seropositive. Sample: PBMCs. This chain uses TRBV6-1 with TRBJ1-5, with 8 bases fitting TRBD1. The CDR3 coding sequence is TGTGCCAGCAGCGAAGGACAGGGATGGAATAGCAATCAGCCCCAGCATTTT. Protein: CASSEGQGWNSNQPQHF.